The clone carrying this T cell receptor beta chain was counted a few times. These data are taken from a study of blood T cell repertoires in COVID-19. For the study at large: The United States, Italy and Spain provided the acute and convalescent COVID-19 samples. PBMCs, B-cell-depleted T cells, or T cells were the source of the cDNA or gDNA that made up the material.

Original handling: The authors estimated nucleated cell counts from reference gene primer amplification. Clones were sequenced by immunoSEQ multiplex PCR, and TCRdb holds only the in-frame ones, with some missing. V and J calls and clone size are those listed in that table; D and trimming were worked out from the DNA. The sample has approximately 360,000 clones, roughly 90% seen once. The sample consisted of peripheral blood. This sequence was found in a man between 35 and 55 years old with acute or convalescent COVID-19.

The CDR3 sequence: CASSSSGSMSGELFF. The CDR3 DNA reads TGTGCCAGCAGTTCTAGCGGGAGTATGTCCGGGGAGCTGTTTTTT. This chain links TRBV6-2 or TRBV6-3 with TRBJ2-2, with 10 bases aligning to TRBD2. Germline V gene lookup returns CDR1 MNHEY and CDR2 SVGEGT. V trimming: 4 bases; J trimming: 6 bases; junction bases outside the gene matches: 5. The CDR3 has 15 residues.